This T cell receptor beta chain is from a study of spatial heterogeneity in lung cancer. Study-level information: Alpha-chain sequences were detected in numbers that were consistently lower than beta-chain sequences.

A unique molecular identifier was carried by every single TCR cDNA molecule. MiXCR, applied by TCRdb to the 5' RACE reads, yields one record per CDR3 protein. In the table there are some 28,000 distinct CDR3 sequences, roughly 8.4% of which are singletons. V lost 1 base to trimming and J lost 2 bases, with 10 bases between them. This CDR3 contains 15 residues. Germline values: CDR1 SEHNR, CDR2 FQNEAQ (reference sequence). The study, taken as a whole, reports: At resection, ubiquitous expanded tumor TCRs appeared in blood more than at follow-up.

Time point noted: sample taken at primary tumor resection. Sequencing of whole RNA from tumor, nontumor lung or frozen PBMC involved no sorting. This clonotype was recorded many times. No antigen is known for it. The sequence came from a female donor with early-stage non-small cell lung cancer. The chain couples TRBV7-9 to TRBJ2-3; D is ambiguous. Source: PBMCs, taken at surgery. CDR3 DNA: TGTGCCAGCAGCTTAGGGTCAACGGTCACAGATACGCAGTATTTT. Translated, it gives CASSLGSTVTDTQYF.